This record looks at one T cell receptor beta chain sequence and its context. No antigen is known for it. The data originate from a study of graft-versus-host responses after intestinal transplantation. Across the study: Multivisceral, liver-intestinal, or isolated intestinal transplants were received by the recipients. All recipients got anti-thymocyte globulin induction, then tacrolimus and steroids for 2 to 3 years.

General observations from the study: Recipient-marrow GvH clones were detected, some having first appeared in ileum or blood. Within the allografts of patients who had graft-donor T cell macrochimerism, graft-versus-host to host-versus-graft clonal ratios were high.

Germline CDR1 reads SQVTM; CDR2 reads ANQGSEA. V trimming: 7 bases; J trimming: 8 bases; junction bases outside the gene matches: 4. CDR3 length: 11 amino acids. Some clones are missing from TCRdb's copy, which holds only in-frame ones; the method was immunoSEQ multiplex PCR. Here the sample spans about 71,000 clones, less than 95% being singletons. Sequences were derived from unstimulated CD8+ T cells sorted from spleen or lymph node cells, sampled before intestinal transplant. This TCR was sampled from a human donor who received an intestinal transplant. The chain employs TRBV29-1 and TRBJ2-2, with TRBD2 identical over 7 bases. CDR3 DNA: TGCAGCGCCCGGGGGGTTGGGGAGCTGTTTTTT. As protein: CSARGVGELFF.